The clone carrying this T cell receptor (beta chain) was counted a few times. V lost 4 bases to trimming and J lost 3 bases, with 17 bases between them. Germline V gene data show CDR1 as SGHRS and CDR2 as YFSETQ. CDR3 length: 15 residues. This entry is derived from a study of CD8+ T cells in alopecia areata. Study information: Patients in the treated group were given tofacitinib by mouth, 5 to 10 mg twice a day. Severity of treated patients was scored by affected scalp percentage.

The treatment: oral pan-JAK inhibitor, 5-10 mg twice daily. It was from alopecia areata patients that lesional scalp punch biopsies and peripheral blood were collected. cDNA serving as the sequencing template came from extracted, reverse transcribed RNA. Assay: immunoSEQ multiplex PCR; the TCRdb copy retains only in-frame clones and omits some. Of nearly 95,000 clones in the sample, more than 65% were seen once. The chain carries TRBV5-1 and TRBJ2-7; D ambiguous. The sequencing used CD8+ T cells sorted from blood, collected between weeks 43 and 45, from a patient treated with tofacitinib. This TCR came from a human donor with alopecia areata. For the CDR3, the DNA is TGCGCCAGCAGCCCAAGGCCATCCACTCACTACGAGCAGTACTTC. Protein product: CASSPRPSTHYEQYF.